This TCR beta chain was captured in a study of blood T cell repertoires in COVID-19. The method was immunoSEQ multiplex PCR; TCRdb's version includes in-frame clones alone and lacks a portion of them. Among 150,000 or so clones listed, 81% were seen once. V was trimmed by 2 bases and J by 7 bases, leaving 15 bases between them. CDR1 is SEHNR, CDR2 FQNEAQ, per germline (reference sequence). CDR3 length: 15 amino acids. This sequence was found in a man aged 55 to 69 with active or convalescent COVID-19. The chain has TRBV7-9 and TRBJ1-3; D remains unclear. The material sequenced was peripheral blood. The CDR3 region has the DNA TGTGCCAGCAGCTTATCATCCGGGATAAGGAACACCATATATTTT. Protein: CASSLSSGIRNTIYF.